This T cell receptor beta chain was sequenced in a study of Ad26.COV2.S vaccination and SARS-CoV-2 variants. Libraries were prepared by immunoSEQ multiplex PCR; TCRdb keeps only in-frame clonotypes and omits some of them. The sample records approximately 460,000 clones, 89% being singletons. This CDR3 region has 12 residues. V gave up 7 bases and J gave up 8 bases, with 14 bases separating them. Germline V gene lookup returns CDR1 MNHEY and CDR2 SVGAGI. Treatment specified: around 19 received Ad26.COV2.S at low or high dose, single or two shots; roughly five received placebo; per-sample allocation not given. Sampling happened 63 days after the first vaccine or placebo injection.

The receptor comes from a person aged 18-65 years who received the Ad26.COV2.S COVID-19 vaccine or a placebo. Specimen: peripheral blood, collected in a trial of Ad26.COV2.S vaccine versus placebo. The V call is TRBV6-5, the J call TRBJ1-2; D ambiguous. The CDR3 sequence: CASTSPGGGYTF. The CDR3 DNA follows: TGTGCCAGCACATCCCCAGGTGGGGGCTACACCTTC.